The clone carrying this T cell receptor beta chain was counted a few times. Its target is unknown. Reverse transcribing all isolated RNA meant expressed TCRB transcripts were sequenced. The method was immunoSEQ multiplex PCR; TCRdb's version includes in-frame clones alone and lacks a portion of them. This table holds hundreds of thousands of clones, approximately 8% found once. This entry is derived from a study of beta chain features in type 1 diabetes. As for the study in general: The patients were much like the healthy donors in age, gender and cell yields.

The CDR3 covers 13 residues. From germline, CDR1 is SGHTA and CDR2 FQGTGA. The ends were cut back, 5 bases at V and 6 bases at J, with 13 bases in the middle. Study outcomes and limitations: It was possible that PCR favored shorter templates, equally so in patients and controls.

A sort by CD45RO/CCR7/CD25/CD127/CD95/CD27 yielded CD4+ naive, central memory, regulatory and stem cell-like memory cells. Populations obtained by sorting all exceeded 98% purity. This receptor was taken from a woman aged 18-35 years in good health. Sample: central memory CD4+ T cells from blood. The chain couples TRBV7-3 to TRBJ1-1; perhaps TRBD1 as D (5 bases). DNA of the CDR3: TGTGCCAGCAGCCCCCAGCCCAGGGCTGAAGCTTTCTTT. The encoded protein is CASSPQPRAEAFF.